Listed below are T cell receptor beta chains from one sample, sequenced in a study of T-cell reconstitution after alpha-beta-depleted transplantation in children. TCRdb reprocessed the PCR reads with MiXCR, giving one entry per CDR3 protein. Among 170,000 or so distinct CDR3 sequences listed, 6.5% to 7.5% were seen once. The specimen was PBMCs from the stem cell graft donor, collected from the stem cell graft. Receptor source: a human donor who donated a stem cell graft to a child with Wiskott-Aldrich syndrome. The CDR3 runs from the conserved cysteine through the conserved F or W. Each record gives: V gene, clone size, CDR3 protein. Only part of the rows carry a size: once, few, many, or a class if the clone is expanded.

>TRBV24-1|few
CAGGGAEAFF
>TRBV5-1|many
CASSFDRAYEQYF
>TRBV25-1|many
CASSEYPGGRYYGYTF
>TRBV12-3/TRBV12-4|many
CASSTQMGGAFF
>TRBV7-9|NA
CASSSPLQGTTEAFF
>TRBV7-8|many
CASSPLSSYNEQFF
>TRBV19|NA
CASSRSAPGQQQETQYF
>TRBV5-6|many
CASSFREGNSPLHF
>TRBV6-5|NA
CASTGAFNEQYF
>TRBV7-8|many
CASTLGGRLAKNIQYF
>TRBV12-3/TRBV12-4|many
CASSLSRMSTF
>TRBV28|many
CASSLYPRRANTEAFF
>TRBV5-1|many
CASRRDSRGTEAFF
>TRBV29-1|many
CSVDRVGETQYF
>TRBV7-9|many
CASSSDRRHRGAFF
>TRBV12-3/TRBV12-4|many
CASSKGQGNTEAFF
>TRBV30|few
CAWRKDSINSPLHF
>TRBV7-9|NA
CASSATPGTNEKLFF
>TRBV6-2/TRBV6-3|many
CASSPGSSYNSPLHF
>TRBV30|NA
CAWSGGGTQYF
>TRBV4-1|NA
CASSQDTSGGRADTQYF
>TRBV12-3/TRBV12-4|many
CASSPWGQLPIGRGYTF
>TRBV28|many
CASRALGGGGQPQHF
>TRBV6-2/TRBV6-3|NA
CASSRTRTGSFSSRATDTQYF
>TRBV20-1|many
CSARPSGRSEQFF
>TRBV29-1|many
CSVDAGYTGELFF
>TRBV11-3|few
CASSLGLAGGLAF
>TRBV10-3|many
CAITAGANTGELFF
>TRBV7-2|NA
CASSKLGGAGTDTQYF
>TRBV3-1|many
CASSQALGSYNEQFF
>TRBV5-6|many
CASSSGTGWDSNQPQHF
>TRBV5-4|many
CASSSDRFSYEQYF
>TRBV24-1|many
CATSDLGTSGTGELFF
>TRBV19|NA
CASSINGWTGGSASHTVEAFF
>TRBV6-5|NA
CASSYGGEGGYTF
>TRBV12-3/TRBV12-4|many
CASSLVNHGAQETQYF
>TRBV5-1|few
CASSLLTGGGNNEQFF
>TRBV3-1|NA
CASSHGLQYNEQFF
>TRBV11-2|many
CASSLAPTGNEQFF
>TRBV3-1|few
CASSQGRLLVRRQFF
>TRBV12-3/TRBV12-4|many
CASSLKGNGEAFF
>TRBV7-2|NA
CASSPQGRLNTGELFF